A single T cell receptor beta chain is shown here with its context. The antigen is not known. The CDR3 covers 15 residues. The V gene end was trimmed by 5 bases and the J gene end by 4 bases; junction bases not matched to a gene: 6. CDR1 is SEHNR, CDR2 FQNEAQ, per germline (reference sequence). TCRdb re-derived calls from the reads in MiXCR, one entry per CDR3 protein. Of 150,000 to 200,000 distinct CDR3 sequences listed, 17% were seen once; the top ten hold over 15%. The data are from a study of T cell repertoires in cytomegalovirus infection. Across the whole study: TCR beta signatures that were public indicated CMV infection and matching HLA type.

Study-wide findings and caveats: Using cumulative public TCR beta family frequency, the authors identified those who carried CMV together with the relevant HLA. HLA-C-restricted CMV-specific TCR beta clonotypes prevailed in the ex vivo response.

The sample consisted of CD8+ T cells from PBMCs. The clonotype originates from a human donor in good health (CMV status not recorded). Some clones in this sample may be carry-over from other donors' samples. The genes are TRBV7-9 and TRBJ2-2, with 8 bases matching TRBD1. The CDR3 region is CASSGRQGSTGELFF. DNA of the CDR3: TGTGCCAGCAGCGGAAGACAGGGGAGCACCGGGGAGCTGTTTTTT.